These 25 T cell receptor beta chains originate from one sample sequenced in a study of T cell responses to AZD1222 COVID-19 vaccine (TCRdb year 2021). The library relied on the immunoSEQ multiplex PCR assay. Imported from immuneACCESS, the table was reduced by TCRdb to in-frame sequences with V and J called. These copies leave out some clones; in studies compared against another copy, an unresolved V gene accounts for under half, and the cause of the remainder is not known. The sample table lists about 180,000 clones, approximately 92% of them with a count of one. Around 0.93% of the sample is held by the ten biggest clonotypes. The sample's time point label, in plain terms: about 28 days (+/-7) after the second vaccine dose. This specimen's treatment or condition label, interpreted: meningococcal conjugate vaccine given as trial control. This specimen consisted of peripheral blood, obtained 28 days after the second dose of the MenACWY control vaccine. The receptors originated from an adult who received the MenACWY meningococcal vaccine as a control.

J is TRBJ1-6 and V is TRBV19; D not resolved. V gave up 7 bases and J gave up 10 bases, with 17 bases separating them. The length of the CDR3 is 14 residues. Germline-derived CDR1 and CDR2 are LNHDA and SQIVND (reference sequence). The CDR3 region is CASTQRATFSPLHF. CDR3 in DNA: TGTGCCAGTACCCAGCGGGCTACTTTCTCACCCCTCCACTTT.

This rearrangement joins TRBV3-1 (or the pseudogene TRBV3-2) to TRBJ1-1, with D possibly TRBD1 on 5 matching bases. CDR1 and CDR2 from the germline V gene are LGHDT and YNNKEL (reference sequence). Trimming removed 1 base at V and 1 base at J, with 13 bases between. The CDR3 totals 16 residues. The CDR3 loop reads CASSQAGQLGNTEAFF. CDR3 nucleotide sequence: TGTGCCAGCAGCCAAGCAGGGCAACTGGGGAACACTGAAGCTTTCTTT.

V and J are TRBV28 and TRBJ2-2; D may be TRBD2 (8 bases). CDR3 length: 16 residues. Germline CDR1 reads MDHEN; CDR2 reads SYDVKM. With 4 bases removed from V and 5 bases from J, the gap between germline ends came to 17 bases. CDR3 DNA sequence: TGTGCCAGCAGTTCGGGGGGGACAGTTAGGACCGGGGAGCTGTTTTTT. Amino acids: CASSSGGTVRTGELFF.

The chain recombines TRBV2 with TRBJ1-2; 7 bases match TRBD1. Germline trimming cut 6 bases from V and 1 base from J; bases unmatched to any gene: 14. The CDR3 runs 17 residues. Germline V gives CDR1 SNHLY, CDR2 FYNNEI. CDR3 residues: CASSQGGQIVGNYGYTF. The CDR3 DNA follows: TGTGCCAGCAGCCAGGGGGGACAGATAGTTGGTAACTATGGCTACACCTTC. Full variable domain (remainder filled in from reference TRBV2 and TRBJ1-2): EPEVTQTPSHQVTQMGQEVILRCVPISNHLYFYWYRQILGQKVEFLVSFYNNEISEKSEIFDDQFSVERPDGSNFTLKIRSTKLEDSAMYFCASSQGGQIVGNYGYTFGSGTRLTVV.

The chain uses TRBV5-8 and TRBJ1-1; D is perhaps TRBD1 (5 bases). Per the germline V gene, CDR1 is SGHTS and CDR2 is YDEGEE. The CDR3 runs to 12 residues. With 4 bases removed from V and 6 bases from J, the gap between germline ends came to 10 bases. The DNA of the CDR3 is TGTGCCAGCAGCCACGTGGGGGCTGAAGCTTTCTTT. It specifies CASSHVGAEAFF.

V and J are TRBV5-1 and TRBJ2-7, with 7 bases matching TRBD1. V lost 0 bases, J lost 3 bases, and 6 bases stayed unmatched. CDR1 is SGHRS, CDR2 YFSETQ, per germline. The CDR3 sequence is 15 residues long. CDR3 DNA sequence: TGCGCCAGCAGCTTGGTTCCGGGACAGTACTACGAGCAGTACTTC. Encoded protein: CASSLVPGQYYEQYF. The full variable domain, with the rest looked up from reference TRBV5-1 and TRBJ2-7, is KAGVTQTPRYLIKTRGQQVTLSCSPISGHRSVSWYQQTPGQGLQFLFEYFSETQRNKGNFPGRFSGRQFSNSRSEMNVSTLELGDSALYLCASSLVPGQYYEQYFGPGTRLTVT.

CDR3 nucleotide sequence: TGTGCCAGCAGCTTAGGTCGCCTAGCGGGTTTTACTAGCACAGATACGCAGTATTTT. It translates to CASSLGRLAGFTSTDTQYF. V usage is TRBV7-2 and J usage is TRBJ2-3; 8 bases are shared with TRBD2. V was clipped by 1 base and J by 0 bases; unmatched bases: 12. The CDR3 loop spans 19 amino acids. From germline, CDR1 is SGHTA and CDR2 FQGNSA.

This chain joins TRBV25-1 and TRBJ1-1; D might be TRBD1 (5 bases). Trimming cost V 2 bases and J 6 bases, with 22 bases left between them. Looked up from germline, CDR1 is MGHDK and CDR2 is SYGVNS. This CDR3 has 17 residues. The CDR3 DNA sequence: TGTGCCAGCAGTGAAGCGGGGGTTATGGGGATTTTGTCTGAAGCTTTCTTT. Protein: CASSEAGVMGILSEAFF.

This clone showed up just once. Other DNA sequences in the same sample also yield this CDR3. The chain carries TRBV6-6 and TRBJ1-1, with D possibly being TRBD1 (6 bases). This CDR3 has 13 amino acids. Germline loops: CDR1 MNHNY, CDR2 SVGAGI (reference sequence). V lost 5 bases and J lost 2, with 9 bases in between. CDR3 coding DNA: TGTGCCAGCAGTCTACAGGGTAACACTGAAGCTTTCTTT. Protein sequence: CASSLQGNTEAFF.

The CDR3 coding sequence is TGTGCCTGGAGTGCCCCCGTAGGGGCTGCTTTCTTT. This codes for CAWSAPVGAAFF. The V gene is TRBV30, the J gene TRBJ1-1, with a tentative D call TRBD1 (5 bases). V was clipped by 1 base and J by 11 bases, with 14 bases between them. Germline lookup yields CDR1 GTSNPN and CDR2 SVGIG (reference sequence). The length of the CDR3 is 12 residues.

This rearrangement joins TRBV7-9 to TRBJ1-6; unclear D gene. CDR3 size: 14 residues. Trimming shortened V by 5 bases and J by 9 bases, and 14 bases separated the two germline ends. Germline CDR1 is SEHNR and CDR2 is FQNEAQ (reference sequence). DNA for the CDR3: TGTGCCAGCAGCCAGACAAAAACGGGTTCACCCCTCCACTTT. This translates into CASSQTKTGSPLHF.

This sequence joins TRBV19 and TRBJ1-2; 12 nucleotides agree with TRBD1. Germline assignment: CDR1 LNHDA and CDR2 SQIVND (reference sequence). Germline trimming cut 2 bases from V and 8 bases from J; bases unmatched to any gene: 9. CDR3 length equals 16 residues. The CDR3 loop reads CASSITLGTGGAGYTF. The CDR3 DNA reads TGTGCCAGTAGTATAACCCTCGGGACAGGGGGCGCGGGCTACACCTTC.

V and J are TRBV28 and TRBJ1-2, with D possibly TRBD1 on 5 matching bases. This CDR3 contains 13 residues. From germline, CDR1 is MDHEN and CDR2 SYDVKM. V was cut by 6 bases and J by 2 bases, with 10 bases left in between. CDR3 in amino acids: CASRSGRNYGYTF. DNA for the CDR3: TGTGCCAGCAGGTCAGGGCGAAACTATGGCTACACCTTC.

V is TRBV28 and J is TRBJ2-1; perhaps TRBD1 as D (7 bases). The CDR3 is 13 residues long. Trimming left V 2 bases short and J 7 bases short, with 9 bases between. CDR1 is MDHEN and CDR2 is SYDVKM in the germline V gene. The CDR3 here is CASSLAGQNEQFF. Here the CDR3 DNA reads TGTGCCAGCAGTTTAGCGGGACAGAATGAGCAGTTCTTC.

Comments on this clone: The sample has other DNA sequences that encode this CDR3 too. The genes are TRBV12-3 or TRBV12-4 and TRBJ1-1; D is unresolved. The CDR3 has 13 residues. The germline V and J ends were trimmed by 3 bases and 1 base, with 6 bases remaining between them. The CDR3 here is CASSFSRNTEAFF. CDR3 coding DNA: TGTGCCAGCAGTTTCTCGCGGAACACTGAAGCTTTCTTT.

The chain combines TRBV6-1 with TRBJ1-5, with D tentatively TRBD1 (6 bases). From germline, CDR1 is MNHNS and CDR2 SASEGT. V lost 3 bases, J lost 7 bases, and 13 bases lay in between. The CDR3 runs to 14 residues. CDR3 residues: CASSDRGRGQPQHF. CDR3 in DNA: TGTGCCAGCAGTGACAGGGGACGGGGGCAGCCCCAGCATTTT.

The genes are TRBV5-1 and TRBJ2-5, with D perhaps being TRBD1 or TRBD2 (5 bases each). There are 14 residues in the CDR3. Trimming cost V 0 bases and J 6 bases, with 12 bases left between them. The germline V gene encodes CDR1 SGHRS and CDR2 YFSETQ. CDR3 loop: CASSLAEGRKTQYF. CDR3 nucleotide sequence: TGCGCCAGCAGCTTGGCCGAGGGGAGAAAGACCCAGTACTTC.

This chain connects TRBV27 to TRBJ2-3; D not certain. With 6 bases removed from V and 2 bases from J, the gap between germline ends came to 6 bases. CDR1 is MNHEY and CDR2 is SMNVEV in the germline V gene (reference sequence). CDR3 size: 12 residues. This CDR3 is CASRTATDTQYF. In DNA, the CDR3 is TGTGCCAGCAGGACGGCCACAGATACGCAGTATTTT.

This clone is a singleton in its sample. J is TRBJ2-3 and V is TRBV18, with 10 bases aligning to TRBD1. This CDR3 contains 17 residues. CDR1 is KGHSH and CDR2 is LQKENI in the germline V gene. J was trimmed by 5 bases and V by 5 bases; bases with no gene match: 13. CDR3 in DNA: TGTGCCAGCTCAGTAACCACCGGGACAGGGGTGAAAGATACGCAGTATTTT. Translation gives CASSVTTGTGVKDTQYF.

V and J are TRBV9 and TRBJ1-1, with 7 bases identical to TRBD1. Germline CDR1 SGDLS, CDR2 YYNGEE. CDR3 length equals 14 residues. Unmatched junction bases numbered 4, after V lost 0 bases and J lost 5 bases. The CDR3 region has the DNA TGTGCCAGCAGCGTAGGAGGGACAGTAACTGAAGCTTTCTTT. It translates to CASSVGGTVTEAFF.

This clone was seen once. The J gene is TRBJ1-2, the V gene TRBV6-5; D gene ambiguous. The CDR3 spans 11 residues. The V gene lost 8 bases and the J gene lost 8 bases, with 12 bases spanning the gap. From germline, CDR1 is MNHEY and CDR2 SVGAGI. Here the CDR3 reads CASGGRGGYTF. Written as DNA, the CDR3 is TGTGCCAGCGGAGGGCGTGGGGGCTACACCTTC.

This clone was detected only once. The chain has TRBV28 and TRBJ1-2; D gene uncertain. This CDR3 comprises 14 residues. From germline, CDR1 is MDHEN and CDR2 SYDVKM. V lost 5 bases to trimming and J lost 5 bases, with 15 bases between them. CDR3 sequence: CASSTSPGGYGYTF. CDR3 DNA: TGTGCCAGCAGTACTTCCCCGGGAGGGTATGGCTACACCTTC.

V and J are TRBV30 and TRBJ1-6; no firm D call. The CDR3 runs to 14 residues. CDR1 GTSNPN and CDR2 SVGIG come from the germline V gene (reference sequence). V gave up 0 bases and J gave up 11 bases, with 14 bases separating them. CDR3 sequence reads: CAWSVLAPPAPLHF. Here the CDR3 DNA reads TGTGCCTGGAGTGTATTGGCCCCGCCAGCACCCCTCCACTTT.

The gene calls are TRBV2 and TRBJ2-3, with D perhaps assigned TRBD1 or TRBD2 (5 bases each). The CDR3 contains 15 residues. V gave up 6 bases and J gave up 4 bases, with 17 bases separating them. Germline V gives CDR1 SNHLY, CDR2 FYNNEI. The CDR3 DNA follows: TGTGCCAGCAGATCCGGGACGGCTCCCGCAGATACGCAGTATTTT. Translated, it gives CASRSGTAPADTQYF.

For the CDR3, the DNA is TGTGCCAGCAGCCCTCAGGGACTAGCTAACGCCGGGGAGCTGTTTTTT. Its translation: CASSPQGLANAGELFF. This sequence joins TRBV7-3 and TRBJ2-2; 9 bases line up with TRBD2. With V trimmed by 5 bases and J by 6 bases, 10 bases remained unmatched. Germline assignment: CDR1 SGHTA and CDR2 FQGTGA. The CDR3 extends over 16 amino acids. The full variable domain, rest sourced from reference TRBV7-3 and TRBJ2-2, is GAGVSQTPSNKVTEKGKYVELRCDPISGHTALYWYRQSLGQGPEFLIYFQGTGAADDSGLPNDRFFAVRPEGSVSTLKIQRTERGDSAVYLCASSPQGLANAGELFFGEGSRLTVL.